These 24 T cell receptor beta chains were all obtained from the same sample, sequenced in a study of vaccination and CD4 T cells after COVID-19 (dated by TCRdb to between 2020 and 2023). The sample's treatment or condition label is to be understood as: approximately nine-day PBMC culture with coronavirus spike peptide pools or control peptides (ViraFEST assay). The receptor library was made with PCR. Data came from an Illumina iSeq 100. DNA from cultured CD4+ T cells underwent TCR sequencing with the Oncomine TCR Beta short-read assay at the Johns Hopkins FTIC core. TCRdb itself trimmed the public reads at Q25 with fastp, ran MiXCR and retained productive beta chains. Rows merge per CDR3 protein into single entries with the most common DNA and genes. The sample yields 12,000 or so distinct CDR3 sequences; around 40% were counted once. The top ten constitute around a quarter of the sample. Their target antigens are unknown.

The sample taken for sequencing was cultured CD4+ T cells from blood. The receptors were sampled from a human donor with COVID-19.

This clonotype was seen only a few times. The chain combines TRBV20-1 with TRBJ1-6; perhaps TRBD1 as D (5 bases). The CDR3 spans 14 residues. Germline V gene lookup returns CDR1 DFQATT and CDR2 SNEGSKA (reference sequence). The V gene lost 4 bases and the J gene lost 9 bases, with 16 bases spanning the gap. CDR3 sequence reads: CSAKDEGLSSPLHF. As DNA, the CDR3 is TGCAGTGCTAAAGATGAGGGGCTGAGTTCACCCCTCCACTTT.

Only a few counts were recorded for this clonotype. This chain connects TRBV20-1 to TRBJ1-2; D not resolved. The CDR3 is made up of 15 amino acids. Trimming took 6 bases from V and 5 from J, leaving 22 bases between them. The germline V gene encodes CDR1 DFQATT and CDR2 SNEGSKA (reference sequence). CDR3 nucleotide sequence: TGCAGTGCCCCCCCTCTGGCCGGTGGGCCATATGGCTACACCTTC. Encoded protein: CSAPPLAGGPYGYTF.

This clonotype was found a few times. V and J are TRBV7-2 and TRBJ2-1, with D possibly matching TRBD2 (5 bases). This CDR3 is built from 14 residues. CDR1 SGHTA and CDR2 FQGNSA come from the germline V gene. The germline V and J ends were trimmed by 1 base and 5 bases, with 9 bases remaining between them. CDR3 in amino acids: CASSLGSGNNEQFF. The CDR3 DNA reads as TGTGCCAGCAGCTTAGGCTCCGGGAACAATGAGCAGTTCTTC.

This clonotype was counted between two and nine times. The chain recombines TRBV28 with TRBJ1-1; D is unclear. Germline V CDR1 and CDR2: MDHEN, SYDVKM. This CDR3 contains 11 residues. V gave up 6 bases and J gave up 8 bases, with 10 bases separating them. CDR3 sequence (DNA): TGTGCCAGCAGAACGGACGACGAAGCTTTCTTT. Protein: CASRTDDEAFF.

The chain's CDR3 is CASSQPQGPNEKLFF. The CDR3 region has the DNA TGTGCCAGCAGCCAACCTCAGGGTCCTAATGAAAAACTGTTTTTT. The V gene is TRBV11-1, the J gene TRBJ1-4; tentatively, D is TRBD1 (5 bases). The germline V gene has CDR1 SGHAT and CDR2 FQDESV (reference sequence). This CDR3 is 15 amino acids long. Trimming pared 5 bases from V and 3 bases from J, leaving 13 bases between.

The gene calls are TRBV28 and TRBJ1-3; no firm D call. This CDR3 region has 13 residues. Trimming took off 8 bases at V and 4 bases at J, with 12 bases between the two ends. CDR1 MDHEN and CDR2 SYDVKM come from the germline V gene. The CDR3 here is CASFIRKGNTIYF. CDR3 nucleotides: TGTGCCAGCTTCATACGTAAGGGAAACACCATATATTTT. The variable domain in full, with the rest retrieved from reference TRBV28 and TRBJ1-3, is DVKVTQSSRYLVKRTGEKVFLECVQDMDHENMFWYRQDPGLGLRLIYFSYDVKMKEKGDIPEGYSVSREKKERFSLILESASTNQTSMYLCASFIRKGNTIYFGEGSWLTVV.

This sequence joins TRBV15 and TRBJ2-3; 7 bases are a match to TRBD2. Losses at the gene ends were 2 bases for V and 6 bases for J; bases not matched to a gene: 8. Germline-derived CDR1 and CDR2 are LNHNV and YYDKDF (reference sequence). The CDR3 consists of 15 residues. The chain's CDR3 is CATSRLSGGRDTQYF. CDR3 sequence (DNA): TGTGCCACCAGCAGACTCTCGGGGGGAAGGGATACGCAGTATTTT. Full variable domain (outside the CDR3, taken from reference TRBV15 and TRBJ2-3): DAMVIQNPRYQVTQFGKPVTLSCSQTLNHNVMYWYQQKSSQAPKLLFHYYDKDFNNEADTPDNFQSRRPNTSFCFLDIRSPGLGDTAMYLCATSRLSGGRDTQYFGPGTRLTVL.

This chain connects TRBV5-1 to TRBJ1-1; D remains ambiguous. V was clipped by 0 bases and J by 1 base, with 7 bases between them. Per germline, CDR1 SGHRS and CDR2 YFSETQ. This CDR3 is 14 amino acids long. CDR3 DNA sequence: TGCGCCAGCAGCTTGGAATCGGGGAACACTGAAGCTTTCTTT. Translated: CASSLESGNTEAFF.

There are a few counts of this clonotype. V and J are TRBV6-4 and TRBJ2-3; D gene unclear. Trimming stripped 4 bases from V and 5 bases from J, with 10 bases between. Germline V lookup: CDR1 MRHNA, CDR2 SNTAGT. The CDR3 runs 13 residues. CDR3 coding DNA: TGTGCCAGCAGTGTTGACTTGGGAGATACGCAGTATTTT. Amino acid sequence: CASSVDLGDTQYF.

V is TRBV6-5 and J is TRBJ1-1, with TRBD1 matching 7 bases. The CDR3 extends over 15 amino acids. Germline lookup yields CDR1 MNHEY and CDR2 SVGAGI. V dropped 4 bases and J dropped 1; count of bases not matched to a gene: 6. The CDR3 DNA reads TGTGCCAGCAGTTCTAGGGACAGCCCGAACACTGAAGCTTTCTTT. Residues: CASSSRDSPNTEAFF.

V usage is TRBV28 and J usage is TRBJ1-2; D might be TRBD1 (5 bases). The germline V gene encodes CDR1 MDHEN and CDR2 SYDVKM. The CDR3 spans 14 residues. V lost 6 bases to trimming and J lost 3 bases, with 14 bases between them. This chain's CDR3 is CASSRLGLDYGYTF. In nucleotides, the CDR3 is TGTGCCAGCAGCCGACTGGGACTCGACTATGGCTACACCTTC.

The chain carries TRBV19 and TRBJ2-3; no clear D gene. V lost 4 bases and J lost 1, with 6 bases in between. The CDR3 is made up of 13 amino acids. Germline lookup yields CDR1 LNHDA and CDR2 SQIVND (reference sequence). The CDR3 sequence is CASSRPGTDTQYF. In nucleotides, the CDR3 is TGTGCCAGTAGTAGACCCGGCACAGATACGCAGTATTTT.

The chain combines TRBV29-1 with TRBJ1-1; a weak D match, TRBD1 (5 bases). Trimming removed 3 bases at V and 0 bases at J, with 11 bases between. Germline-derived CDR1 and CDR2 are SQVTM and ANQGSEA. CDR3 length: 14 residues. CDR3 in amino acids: CSVERTGVNTEAFF. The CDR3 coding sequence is TGCAGCGTTGAGAGAACAGGAGTGAACACTGAAGCTTTCTTT.

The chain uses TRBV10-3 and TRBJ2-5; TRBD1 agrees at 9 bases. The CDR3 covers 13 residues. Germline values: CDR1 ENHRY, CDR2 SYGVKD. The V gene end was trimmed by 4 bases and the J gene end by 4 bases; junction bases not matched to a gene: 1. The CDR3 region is CAISGQGGETQYF. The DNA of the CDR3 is TGTGCCATCAGTGGACAGGGGGGAGAGACCCAGTACTTC.

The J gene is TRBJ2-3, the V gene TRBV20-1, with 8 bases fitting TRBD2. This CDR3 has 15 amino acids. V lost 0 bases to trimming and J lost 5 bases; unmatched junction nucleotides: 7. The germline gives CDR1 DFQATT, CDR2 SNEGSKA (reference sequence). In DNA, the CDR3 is TGCAGTGCTAGAGATTCGGGGGGGAGAAGAGATACGCAGTATTTT. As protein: CSARDSGGRRDTQYF.

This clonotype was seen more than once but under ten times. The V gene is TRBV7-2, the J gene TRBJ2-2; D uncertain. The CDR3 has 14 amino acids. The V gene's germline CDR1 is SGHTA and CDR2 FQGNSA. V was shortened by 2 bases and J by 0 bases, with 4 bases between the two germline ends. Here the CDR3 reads CASSLPTNTGELFF. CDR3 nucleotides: TGTGCCAGCAGCTTACCAACGAACACCGGGGAGCTGTTTTTT.

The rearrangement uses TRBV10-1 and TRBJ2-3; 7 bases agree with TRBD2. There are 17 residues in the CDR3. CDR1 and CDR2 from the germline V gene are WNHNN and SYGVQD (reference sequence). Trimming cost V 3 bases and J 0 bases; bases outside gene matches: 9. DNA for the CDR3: TGCGCCAGCAGTGATAGCGGGTTGAAAGACAGCACAGATACGCAGTATTTT. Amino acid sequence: CASSDSGLKDSTDTQYF.

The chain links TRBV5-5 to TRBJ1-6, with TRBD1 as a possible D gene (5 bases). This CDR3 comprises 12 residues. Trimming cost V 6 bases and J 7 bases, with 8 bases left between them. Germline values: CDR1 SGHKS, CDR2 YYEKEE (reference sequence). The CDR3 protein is CASTWGNSPLHF. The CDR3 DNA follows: TGTGCCAGCACCTGGGGGAATTCACCCCTCCACTTT.

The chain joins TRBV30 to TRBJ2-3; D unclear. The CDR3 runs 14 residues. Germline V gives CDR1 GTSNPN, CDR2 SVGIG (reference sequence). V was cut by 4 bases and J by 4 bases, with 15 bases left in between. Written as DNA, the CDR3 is TGTGCCTGGACGATTACCCCCGCCCCAGATACGCAGTATTTT. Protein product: CAWTITPAPDTQYF. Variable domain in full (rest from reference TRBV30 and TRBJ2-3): SQTIHQWPATLVQPVGSPLSLECTVEGTSNPNLYWYRQAAGRGLQLLFYSVGIGQISSEVPQNLSASRPQDRQFILSSKKLLLSDSGFYLCAWTITPAPDTQYFGPGTRLTVL.

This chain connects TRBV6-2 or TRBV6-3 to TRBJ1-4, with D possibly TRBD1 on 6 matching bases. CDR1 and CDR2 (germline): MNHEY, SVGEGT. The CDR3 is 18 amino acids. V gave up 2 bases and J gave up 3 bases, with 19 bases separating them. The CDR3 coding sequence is TGTGCCAGCAGTTACGATACAGGGAGATGGGCAGCTAATGAAAAACTGTTTTTT. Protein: CASSYDTGRWAANEKLFF.

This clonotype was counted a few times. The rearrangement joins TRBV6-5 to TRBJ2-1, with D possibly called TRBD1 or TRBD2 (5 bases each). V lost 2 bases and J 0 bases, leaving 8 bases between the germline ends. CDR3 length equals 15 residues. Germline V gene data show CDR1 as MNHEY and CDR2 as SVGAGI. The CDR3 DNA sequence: TGTGCCAGCAGTTACGCAGGGAGCTCCTACAATGAGCAGTTCTTC. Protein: CASSYAGSSYNEQFF.

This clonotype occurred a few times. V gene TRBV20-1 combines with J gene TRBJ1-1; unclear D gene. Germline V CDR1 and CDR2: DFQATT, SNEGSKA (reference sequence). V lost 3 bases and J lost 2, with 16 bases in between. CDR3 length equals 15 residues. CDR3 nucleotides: TGCAGTGCTAGCTCATTATGGGGAGGAAACACTGAAGCTTTCTTT. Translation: CSASSLWGGNTEAFF.

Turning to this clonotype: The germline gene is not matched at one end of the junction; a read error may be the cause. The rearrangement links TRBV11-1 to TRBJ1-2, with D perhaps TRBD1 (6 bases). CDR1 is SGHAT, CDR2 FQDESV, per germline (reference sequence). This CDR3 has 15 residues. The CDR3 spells CASSSTDRHNYGYTF. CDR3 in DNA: TGCGCCAGCAGCTCCACGGACAGACACAACTATGGCTACACCTTC.

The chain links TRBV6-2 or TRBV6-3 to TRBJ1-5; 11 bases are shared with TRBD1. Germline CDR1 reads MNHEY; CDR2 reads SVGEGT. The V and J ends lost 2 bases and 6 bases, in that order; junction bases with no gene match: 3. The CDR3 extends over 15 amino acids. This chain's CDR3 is CASSYPGTGGQPQHF. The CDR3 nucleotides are TGTGCCAGCAGTTACCCCGGGACAGGGGGTCAGCCCCAGCATTTT.